Listed below are T cell receptor beta chains from one sample, sequenced in a study of T cell responses to AZD1222 COVID-19 vaccine. TCRdb's copy holds only in-frame clones and misses some; the assay was immunoSEQ multiplex PCR. The sample has 150,000 to 250,000 clones, over 85% seen once. The sample in question was peripheral blood, obtained 28 days after the second AZD1222 dose. The origin of the receptors is an adult who received the AZD1222 COVID-19 vaccine. Both conserved end residues are part of each CDR3. The D gene is left open where the match is weak. Some rows mark clone size as missing; the rest say once, few, many or name a class of expanded clone.

length: 14; size: -; J: TRBJ1-4; V: TRBV19; D: TRBD1; DNA: TGTGCCAGTAGCGGACAGGGAGAGAGGGAAAAACTGTTTTTT; CDR3: CASSGQGEREKLFF
length: 15; size: -; J: TRBJ1-2; V: TRBV6-5; D: -; DNA: TGTGCCAGCAGTTCTCCCGCGGCAGGTGCCTATGGCTACACCTTC; CDR3: CASSSPAAGAYGYTF
length: 14; size: -; J: TRBJ2-5; V: TRBV2; D: -; DNA: TGTGCCAGCAGTGGGCTAGGGATCGAAGAGACCCAGTACTTC; CDR3: CASSGLGIEETQYF
length: 12; size: -; J: TRBJ2-5; V: TRBV7-6; D: -; DNA: TGTGCCAGCGCTCGTCCACGGGAGACCCAGTACTTC; CDR3: CASARPRETQYF
length: 15; size: -; J: TRBJ1-1; V: TRBV6-5; D: TRBD1; DNA: TGTGCCAGCATCGGTCGTTATAGGGGGCAGACCGAAGCTTTCTTT; CDR3: CASIGRYRGQTEAFF
length: 13; size: -; J: TRBJ2-7; V: TRBV5-1; D: -; DNA: TGCGCCAGCAGCTTGGAGGTGGCGCTCGAGCAGTACTTC; CDR3: CASSLEVALEQYF
length: 14; size: -; J: TRBJ2-2; V: TRBV3-1/TRBV3-2; D: TRBD2; DNA: TGTGCCAGCAGTCGACTAGCGGCAACCGGGGAGCTGTTTTTT; CDR3: CASSRLAATGELFF
length: 13; size: -; J: TRBJ1-2; V: TRBV28; D: TRBD1; DNA: TGTGCCAGCAAACAGGGGACGGAGTATGGCTACACCTTC; CDR3: CASKQGTEYGYTF
length: 13; size: -; J: TRBJ2-7; V: TRBV25-1; D: TRBD2; DNA: TGTGCCAGCAGCCAAGCGGGGCTCTACGAGCAGTACTTC; CDR3: CASSQAGLYEQYF
length: 15; size: -; J: TRBJ2-3; V: TRBV29-1; D: TRBD1; DNA: TGCAGCGTTGCCCCGACAGGGGGCGACACAGATACGCAGTATTTT; CDR3: CSVAPTGGDTDTQYF
length: 15; size: -; J: TRBJ2-6; V: TRBV7-8; D: -; DNA: TGTGCCAGCAGCTATCAGAGCTCTGGGGCCAACGTCCTGACTTTC; CDR3: CASSYQSSGANVLTF
length: 14; size: -; J: TRBJ1-2; V: TRBV24-1; D: -; DNA: TGTGCCACCAGTGACTCACAGCTATTCTATGGCTACACCTTC; CDR3: CATSDSQLFYGYTF
length: 16; size: few; J: TRBJ1-6; V: TRBV2; D: -; DNA: TGTGCCAGCAGAACCCCCGGTAGTTCCTATAATTCACCCCTCCACTTT; CDR3: CASRTPGSSYNSPLHF
length: 16; size: -; J: TRBJ2-2; V: TRBV21-1; D: -; DNA: TGTGCCAGCAGCATGGGGAGGGAGAGTGGGTCCGGGGAGCTGTTTTTT; CDR3: CASSMGRESGSGELFF
length: 15; size: few; J: TRBJ2-2; V: TRBV18; D: -; DNA: TGTGCCAGCTCACCCCAATTCCCGGGCTCCGGGGAGCTGTTTTTT; CDR3: CASSPQFPGSGELFF
length: 14; size: -; J: TRBJ1-5; V: TRBV11-2; D: -; DNA: TGTGCCAGCAGCTCACAGCCTGGGAATCAGCCCCAGCATTTT; CDR3: CASSSQPGNQPQHF
length: 15; size: -; J: TRBJ1-1; V: TRBV15; D: -; DNA: TGTGCCACCAGCAGAGATCGAGGGTTAGGCACTGAAGCTTTCTTT; CDR3: CATSRDRGLGTEAFF
length: 14; size: once; J: TRBJ2-7; V: TRBV28; D: TRBD1; DNA: TGTGCCAGCAGTTTCGCCAGGGGGCTCTACGAGCAGTACTTC; CDR3: CASSFARGLYEQYF
length: 16; size: -; J: TRBJ2-7; V: TRBV7-8; D: -; DNA: TGTGCCAGCAGCTTAGCCGGGACTGAGGGAGACTACGAGCAGTACTTC; CDR3: CASSLAGTEGDYEQYF
length: 14; size: -; J: TRBJ2-5; V: TRBV7-3; D: TRBD2; DNA: TGTGCCAGCAGCCCAGCGGGGGGGTCAGAGACCCAGTACTTC; CDR3: CASSPAGGSETQYF
length: 16; size: -; J: TRBJ1-1; V: TRBV30; D: -; DNA: TGTGCCTGGAGTGGGGGGGAGACGTTGTTGAACACTGAAGCTTTCTTT; CDR3: CAWSGGETLLNTEAFF
length: 13; size: -; J: TRBJ1-4; V: TRBV6-6; D: -; DNA: TGTGCCAGCAGCCCCCTCCGGGGTGAAAAACTGTTTTTT; CDR3: CASSPLRGEKLFF
length: 16; size: -; J: TRBJ1-2; V: TRBV10-3; D: -; DNA: TGTGCCATCAGTGATCAGGGGCGCGGTGGATTTCGGGGCTACACCTTC; CDR3: CAISDQGRGGFRGYTF
length: 15; size: -; J: TRBJ1-4; V: TRBV2; D: TRBD1; DNA: TGTGCCAGCAGTGCTACAGGGGCAACTAATGAAAAACTGTTTTTT; CDR3: CASSATGATNEKLFF
length: 13; size: -; J: TRBJ2-7; V: TRBV4-2; D: -; DNA: TGTGCCAGCAGCCAAGATCCCGGTAACGAGCAGTACTTC; CDR3: CASSQDPGNEQYF
length: 16; size: -; J: TRBJ2-3; V: TRBV7-9; D: TRBD1; DNA: TGTGCCAGCAGCTCCGGAGCGGGACAGGGAACAGATACGCAGTATTTT; CDR3: CASSSGAGQGTDTQYF
length: 13; size: -; J: TRBJ2-5; V: TRBV5-6; D: -; DNA: TGTGCCAGCAGCTTATCGGACGGCAAAACCCAGTACTTC; CDR3: CASSLSDGKTQYF
length: 15; size: once; J: TRBJ2-2; V: TRBV5-4; D: -; DNA: TGTGCCAGCAGCTTCGGGACACCGAACACCGGGGAGCTGTTTTTT; CDR3: CASSFGTPNTGELFF
length: 15; size: -; J: TRBJ1-5; V: TRBV6-5; D: -; DNA: TGTGCCAGCAGCCTCGGGGGGGTTGTCAATCAGCCCCAGCATTTT; CDR3: CASSLGGVVNQPQHF
length: 14; size: -; J: TRBJ1-1; V: TRBV28; D: -; DNA: TGTGCCAGCAGTTCGCCGGCAGGAGCAGCTGAAGCTTTCTTT; CDR3: CASSSPAGAAEAFF
length: 13; size: -; J: TRBJ1-1; V: TRBV12-3/TRBV12-4; D: TRBD1; DNA: TGTGCCAGCAGGGGACAGGAGAACACTGAAGCTTTCTTT; CDR3: CASRGQENTEAFF
length: 14; size: once; J: TRBJ1-2; V: TRBV3-1/TRBV3-2; D: -; DNA: TGTGCCAGCAGCCAAACTGACAGACCCCCTGGCTACACCTTC; CDR3: CASSQTDRPPGYTF
length: 16; size: -; J: TRBJ1-2; V: TRBV9; D: -; DNA: TGTGCCAGCAGCGTAGGCCCCGGCGGAGCTAACTATGGCTACACCTTC; CDR3: CASSVGPGGANYGYTF
length: 12; size: -; J: TRBJ1-2; V: TRBV29-1; D: TRBD1; DNA: TGCAGCGTAGCGACAGGGGTGGGTGGCTACACCTTC; CDR3: CSVATGVGGYTF
length: 14; size: -; J: TRBJ1-5; V: TRBV19; D: TRBD1; DNA: TGTGCCAGTGGGGACAGGGGCCACAATCAGCCCCAGCATTTT; CDR3: CASGDRGHNQPQHF
length: 14; size: -; J: TRBJ1-1; V: TRBV27; D: -; DNA: TGTGCCAGCAGTCCGCTCGGGACGGCCCGAGAAGCTTTCTTT; CDR3: CASSPLGTAREAFF
length: 16; size: -; J: TRBJ2-7; V: TRBV5-4; D: TRBD1; DNA: TGTGCCAGCAGCCCCGCTCGGGACAGAAAGACCTACGAGCAGTACTTC; CDR3: CASSPARDRKTYEQYF
length: 12; size: -; J: TRBJ1-2; V: TRBV29-1; D: -; DNA: TGCAGCGTTTTCTGGACAGCTTATGGCTACACCTTC; CDR3: CSVFWTAYGYTF
length: 12; size: -; J: TRBJ1-5; V: TRBV28; D: -; DNA: TGTGCCAGCAGTCTACCATATCAGCCCCAGCATTTT; CDR3: CASSLPYQPQHF
length: 16; size: -; J: TRBJ1-3; V: TRBV7-3; D: -; DNA: TGTGCCAGCAGCAACGAACCGAGAGGCTCTGGAAACACCATATATTTT; CDR3: CASSNEPRGSGNTIYF
length: 13; size: -; J: TRBJ2-2; V: TRBV6-5; D: TRBD1; DNA: TGTGCCGGCAGGACAGGTATCACCGGGGAGCTGTTTTTT; CDR3: CAGRTGITGELFF
length: 13; size: once; J: TRBJ1-5; V: TRBV7-9; D: -; DNA: TGTGCCAGCAGCTTCGAGGGCAGCCAGCCCCAGCATTTT; CDR3: CASSFEGSQPQHF
length: 16; size: -; J: TRBJ1-5; V: TRBV4-2; D: -; DNA: TGTGCCAGCAGCCAACAAACCGGGACACTGAATCAGCCCCAGCATTTT; CDR3: CASSQQTGTLNQPQHF
length: 18; size: -; J: TRBJ1-5; V: TRBV6-2/TRBV6-3; D: TRBD1; DNA: TGTGCCAGCAGTTACTCCGGGACAGGGTTTCCCAACAATCAGCCCCAGCATTTT; CDR3: CASSYSGTGFPNNQPQHF
length: 16; size: -; J: TRBJ2-1; V: TRBV27; D: -; DNA: TGTGCCAGCAGTTTATACTCCAACTCAGCTTACAATGAGCAGTTCTTC; CDR3: CASSLYSNSAYNEQFF
length: 14; size: -; J: TRBJ2-5; V: TRBV19; D: TRBD1; DNA: TGTGCCAGTAGTCTCGGGACAGTCCAAGAGACCCAGTACTTC; CDR3: CASSLGTVQETQYF
length: 14; size: -; J: TRBJ1-5; V: TRBV19; D: -; DNA: TGTGCCAGTACCACCGGGGGTTCCCTTCAGCCCCAGCATTTT; CDR3: CASTTGGSLQPQHF
length: 13; size: -; J: TRBJ2-7; V: TRBV5-8; D: -; DNA: TGTGCCAGCAGCCTCAGACCAAACTACGAGCAGTACTTC; CDR3: CASSLRPNYEQYF
length: 11; size: -; J: TRBJ2-1; V: TRBV19; D: -; DNA: TGTGCCAGTAGTATTCGCGATGAGCAGTTCTTC; CDR3: CASSIRDEQFF
length: 16; size: -; J: TRBJ1-5; V: TRBV15; D: -; DNA: TGTGCCACCAGCAGAGACCTAGGGACAAAAAATCAGCCCCAGCATTTT; CDR3: CATSRDLGTKNQPQHF
length: 14; size: few; J: TRBJ2-1; V: TRBV19; D: TRBD2; DNA: TGTGCCAGTGGTAGCGGGGAGAGATACAATGAGCAGTTCTTC; CDR3: CASGSGERYNEQFF